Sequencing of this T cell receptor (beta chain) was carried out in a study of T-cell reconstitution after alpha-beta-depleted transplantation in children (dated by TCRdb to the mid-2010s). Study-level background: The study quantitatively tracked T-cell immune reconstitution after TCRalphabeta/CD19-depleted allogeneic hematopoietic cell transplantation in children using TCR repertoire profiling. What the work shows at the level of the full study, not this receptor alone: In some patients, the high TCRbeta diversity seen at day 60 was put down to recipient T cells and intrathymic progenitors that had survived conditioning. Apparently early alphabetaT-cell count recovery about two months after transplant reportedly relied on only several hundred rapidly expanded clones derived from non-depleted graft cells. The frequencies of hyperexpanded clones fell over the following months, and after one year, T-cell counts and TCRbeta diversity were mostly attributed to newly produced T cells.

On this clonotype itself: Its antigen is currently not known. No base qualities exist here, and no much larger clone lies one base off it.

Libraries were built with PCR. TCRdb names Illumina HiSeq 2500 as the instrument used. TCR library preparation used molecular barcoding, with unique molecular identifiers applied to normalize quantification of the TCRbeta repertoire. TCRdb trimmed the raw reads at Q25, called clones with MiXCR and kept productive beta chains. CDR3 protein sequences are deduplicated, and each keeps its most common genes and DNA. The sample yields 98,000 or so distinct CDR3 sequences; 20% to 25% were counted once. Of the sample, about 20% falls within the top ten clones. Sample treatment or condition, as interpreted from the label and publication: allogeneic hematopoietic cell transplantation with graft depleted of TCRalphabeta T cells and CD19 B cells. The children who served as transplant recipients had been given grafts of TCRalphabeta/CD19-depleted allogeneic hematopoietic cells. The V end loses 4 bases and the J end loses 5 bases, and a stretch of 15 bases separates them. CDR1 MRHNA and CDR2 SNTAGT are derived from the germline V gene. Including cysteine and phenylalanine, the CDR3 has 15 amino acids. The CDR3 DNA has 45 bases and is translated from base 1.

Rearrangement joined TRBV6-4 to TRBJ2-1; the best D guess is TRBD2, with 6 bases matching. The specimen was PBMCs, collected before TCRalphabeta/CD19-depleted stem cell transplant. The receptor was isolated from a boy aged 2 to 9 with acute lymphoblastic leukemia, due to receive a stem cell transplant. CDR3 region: CASSVSAEGHNEQFF. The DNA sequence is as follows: TGTGCCAGCAGTGTTTCAGCGGAGGGTCACAATGAGCAGTTCTTC.